In this sample, the clone carrying this T cell receptor beta chain turned up once. The sample comes from a study of blood T cell repertoires in COVID-19. J lost 5 bases, V lost 0 bases, and 3 bases had no gene match. Germline CDR1 and CDR2: SGHKS and YYEKEE (reference sequence). The CDR3 contains 14 residues. Sequenced by immunoSEQ multiplex PCR; TCRdb stores in-frame clones only, minus some. The repertoire holds approximately 240,000 clones, 75% to 85% seen once, with 0.95% to 1.5% in the top ten. This rearrangement joins TRBV5-5 to TRBJ1-1, with 8 bases aligning to TRBD1. The source material was peripheral blood. This clonotype originated in a young woman with COVID-19, enrolled during active disease. The CDR3 loop reads CASSLVRGRTEAFF. CDR3 DNA sequence: TGTGCCAGCAGCTTGGTCAGGGGGCGAACTGAAGCTTTCTTT.